These T cell receptor beta chains were read from a single sample in a study of identifying expanded T cells in peripheral blood. TCRdb keeps only in-frame clones here, not all; method: immunoSEQ multiplex PCR. This sample yields about 91,000 clones, of which about nine tenths are seen a single time; about 4% belongs to the top ten. Sequencing was done on a sample of blood. Receptors originate from a person aged 18 to 70 in good health. CDR3s include the opening cysteine and the closing phenylalanine or tryptophan. Each record gives: CDR3 length, clone size, D gene, V gene, J gene, CDR3 protein, CDR3 DNA. A D gene is named only where the DNA matches it firmly. The size field is filled for only some rows; it gives once, few, many or a size class.

>15|.|.|TRBV4-1|TRBJ1-2
CASSLLPGANYGYTF
TGCGCCAGCAGCCTACTTCCAGGGGCTAACTATGGCTACACCTTC
>16|.|TRBD1|TRBV28|TRBJ2-5
CASSDSGTGSQETQYF
TGTGCCAGCAGTGACTCCGGGACAGGGTCGCAAGAGACCCAGTACTTC
>16|.|.|TRBV14|TRBJ1-2
CASSQDHGSVRYGYTF
TGTGCCAGCAGCCAAGATCACGGCTCAGTTCGCTATGGCTACACCTTC
>14|.|.|TRBV27|TRBJ2-2
CASRIRGGTGELFF
TGTGCCAGCAGGATTAGGGGGGGCACCGGGGAGCTGTTTTTT
>14|.|TRBD1|TRBV28|TRBJ2-7
CASRGTGRINEQYF
TGTGCCAGCAGAGGGACAGGGCGAATTAACGAGCAGTACTTC
>13|.|.|TRBV11-3|TRBJ2-5
CASSQGGQETQYF
TGTGCCAGCAGCCAAGGGGGCCAAGAGACCCAGTACTTC
>15|.|.|TRBV5-1|TRBJ1-5
CASSLIGGGEQPQHF
TGCGCCAGCAGCTTGATTGGAGGGGGGGAACAGCCCCAGCATTTT
>14|.|TRBD2|TRBV13|TRBJ2-7
CASSPIGRAYEQYF
TGTGCCAGCAGCCCAATCGGGAGGGCCTACGAGCAGTACTTC
>13|few|.|TRBV2|TRBJ1-5
CASSSHREQPQHF
TGTGCCAGCAGTAGTCACAGGGAACAGCCCCAGCATTTT
>14|.|.|TRBV18|TRBJ2-6
CASSPGSGANVLTF
TGTGCCAGCTCACCAGGGTCTGGGGCCAACGTCCTGACTTTC
>13|.|.|TRBV27|TRBJ2-7
CASSWGRIYEQYF
TGTGCCAGCAGTTGGGGACGGATCTACGAGCAGTACTTC